A single sample gave rise to the 14 T cell receptor beta chains below, sequenced in a study of cytomegalovirus exposure and HLA in healthy donors. Researchers ran the PCR with 60 Vbeta and 13 Jbeta primers. Assay used: immunoSEQ multiplex PCR; TCRdb lists only in-frame clones, some missing. This table has roughly 120,000 clones, about 79% appearing once. The sequenced sample was PBMCs. These receptors were taken from a woman aged 18-30 years in good health and CMV-seropositive.

The chain carries TRBV7-6 and TRBJ2-2; 9 positions agree with TRBD1. The V gene's germline CDR1 is SGHVS and CDR2 FNYEAQ. Unmatched junction bases numbered 6, after V lost 5 bases and J lost 5 bases. This CDR3 is built from 15 residues. The CDR3 region has the DNA TGTGCCAGCAGCCGGGACAGGGTAAAGACCGGGGAGCTGTTTTTT. This translates into CASSRDRVKTGELFF.

Details on this clone: Different DNA sequences within this sample yield the same CDR3. The chain combines TRBV12-5 with TRBJ2-1, with D uncertain. The CDR3 spans 13 residues. The V end was cut by 9 bases, the J end by 2 bases, with 11 bases between. In germline, CDR1 is LGHNT, CDR2 FRNRAP. The CDR3 DNA reads as TGTGCTAGCGGCCTAGGAGCCTACAATGAGCAGTTCTTC. As protein: CASGLGAYNEQFF.

This rearrangement joins TRBV4-1 to TRBJ2-3, with TRBD2 identical over 11 bases. V trimming: 1 base; J trimming: 6 bases; junction bases outside the gene matches: 6. CDR1 is MGHRA and CDR2 is YSYEKL in the germline V gene. The CDR3 totals 16 residues. Here the CDR3 reads CASSQVSGGVSDTQYF. CDR3 in DNA: TGCGCCAGCAGCCAAGTTAGCGGGGGGGTGTCTGATACGCAGTATTTT.

The rearrangement links TRBV6-5 to TRBJ2-7; possible D gene TRBD2, 6 bases. V lost 6 bases and J 5 bases, leaving 17 bases between the germline ends. There are 14 residues in the CDR3. The germline gives CDR1 MNHEY, CDR2 SVGAGI. The CDR3 DNA reads as TGTGCCAGCAGACCCATCGCGCGGGACCACGAGCAGTACTTC. Its translation is CASRPIARDHEQYF.

This sequence joins TRBV5-6 and TRBJ2-1; no firm D call. Trimming removed 0 bases from V and 6 bases from J, with 10 bases in between. CDR1 SGHDT and CDR2 YYEEEE come from the germline V gene. CDR3 length: 14 residues. This chain's CDR3 is CASSLVIDRNEQFF. CDR3 bases: TGTGCCAGCAGCTTGGTGATAGATCGCAATGAGCAGTTCTTC. Filled out from reference TRBV5-6 and TRBJ2-1, the complete variable domain reads DAGVTQSPTHLIKTRGQQVTLRCSPKSGHDTVSWYQQALGQGPQFIFQYYEEEERQRGNFPDRFSGHQFPNYSSELNVNALLLGDSALYLCASSLVIDRNEQFFGPGTRLTVL.

Concerning this clone itself: An end of the junction differs from the germline gene, which may be a read error. This rearrangement joins TRBV7-9 to TRBJ2-7; D gene uncertain. The CDR3 loop spans 13 amino acids. Germline CDR1 is SEHNR and CDR2 is FQNEAQ (reference sequence). CDR3 protein: CASSLSAVYERYF. In nucleotides, the CDR3 is TGTGCCAGCAGCTTATCGGCAGTCTACGAGCGGTACTTC.

The chain links TRBV7-2 to TRBJ2-3, with TRBD2 as a possible D gene (6 bases). V was clipped by 8 bases and J by 5 bases, with 20 bases between them. Germline V lookup: CDR1 SGHTA, CDR2 FQGNSA. The CDR3 is made up of 15 amino acids. The CDR3 DNA reads TGTGCCAGCGAGAAACCGGGGGACCGGGGAGATACGCAGTATTTT. Its protein is CASEKPGDRGDTQYF.

This clone was observed a few times. The chain is built from TRBV13 and TRBJ2-7, with TRBD2 matching over 9 bases. The J segment lost 4 bases and the V segment lost 5 bases, leaving 3 bases of the junction unmatched. CDR3 length: 13 amino acids. Germline CDR1 reads PRHDT; CDR2 reads FYEKMQ (reference sequence). The CDR3 reads CASSRGGGYEQYF. The CDR3 DNA sequence: TGTGCCAGCAGCCGCGGGGGGGGGTACGAGCAGTACTTC.

The rearrangement links TRBV2 to TRBJ2-3; the match to TRBD2 covers 14 bases. V lost 6 bases to trimming and J lost 2 bases; unmatched junction nucleotides: 4. Germline assignment: CDR1 SNHLY and CDR2 FYNNEI. This CDR3 has 16 amino acids. The CDR3 nucleotides are TGTGCCAGCAGAAGACTAGCGGGGGGGCTCACAGATACGCAGTATTTT. Translating gives CASRRLAGGLTDTQYF.

This clone was seen only a few times. The V and J genes are TRBV14 and TRBJ2-2; 12 bases map to TRBD2. The CDR3 is 16 residues long. The ends lost 4 bases at V and 4 bases at J; junction bases unmatched: 4. The V gene's germline CDR1 is SGHDN and CDR2 FVKESK. In DNA form, the CDR3 reads TGTGCCAGCAGCCCCGGACTAGCGGGGCTCACCGGGGAGCTGTTTTTT. Translating gives CASSPGLAGLTGELFF.

This clone came up a few times. The rearrangement uses TRBV6-1 and TRBJ2-7; 7 bases are a match to TRBD1. This CDR3 spans 16 amino acids. Germline loops: CDR1 MNHNS, CDR2 SASEGT. V dropped 3 bases and J dropped 0; count of bases not matched to a gene: 8. CDR3 loop: CASSDHRGCHSYEQYF. The CDR3 DNA reads TGTGCCAGCAGTGACCACAGGGGCTGCCACTCCTACGAGCAGTACTTC.

V and J are TRBV5-6 and TRBJ2-4, with a weak D call TRBD2 (6 bases). Germline V gene data show CDR1 as SGHDT and CDR2 as YYEEEE. The CDR3 sequence is 13 residues long. V lost 0 bases and J 7 bases, leaving 8 bases between the germline ends. The CDR3, as DNA: TGTGCCAGCAGCTTGGGGCGGGGTAACATTCAGTACTTC. This gives the protein CASSLGRGNIQYF.

In its sample, this clone was seen a few times. V usage is TRBV6-1 and J usage is TRBJ2-7; D remains ambiguous. In germline, CDR1 is MNHNS, CDR2 SASEGT. Trimming left V 10 bases short and J 0 bases short, with 4 bases between. This CDR3 region has 10 residues. Here the CDR3 DNA reads TGTGCCACCAACTCCTACGAGCAGTACTTC. This encodes CATNSYEQYF.

Turning to this clone: At one boundary the junction diverges from the germline segment, which might be a read error. The chain combines TRBV7-9 with TRBJ2-1, with 11 bases aligning to TRBD2. Germline values: CDR1 SEHNR, CDR2 FQNEAQ (reference sequence). CDR3 length equals 15 residues. CDR3 loop: CSSSHSGGAGGEQFF. CDR3 nucleotides: TGTTCCAGCAGCCATAGCGGGGGGGCCGGGGGTGAGCAGTTCTTC.